The text below deals with one T cell receptor beta chain. This sample stems from a study of long-term antiretroviral therapy in people with HIV. Sequencing used immunoSEQ v3.0 at survey level. The table came from immunoSEQ multiplex PCR; TCRdb's copy has only in-frame clones and leaves some out. Of under 50,000 clones detected, around 88% appear once; the ten largest clones hold 3% to 5%. V was cut by 4 bases and J by 3 bases, with 13 bases left in between. In germline, CDR1 is SGHDN, CDR2 FVKESK. There are 14 residues in the CDR3. This rearrangement joins TRBV14 to TRBJ2-7, with D maybe TRBD1 (6 bases). Sequences were derived from unsorted PBMCs, sampled just before starting antiretroviral therapy. The sequence was collected from a woman aged 18-29 years with HIV. The CDR3 spells CASSRGGGRYEQYF. In nucleotides, the CDR3 is TGTGCCAGCAGCCGAGGGGGTGGTCGCTACGAGCAGTACTTC.